This T cell receptor (beta chain) appears in the sequencing data of a study of regulatory T cells in long-lasting Graves disease. Building of the TCR beta libraries involved iRepertoire HTBI primers and Arm-PCR of CDR3 regions. TCRdb re-called the multiplex PCR reads with MiXCR, one entry per CDR3 protein. The data contain more than 350,000 distinct CDR3 sequences, roughly 23% of them seen just once; the ten biggest clones take up roughly 13%. For this clonotype: What it binds is unknown.

Notes on the study in general: The researchers studied only peripheral blood, not thyroid tissue.

Time point denoted: persistent/refractory GD, antithyroid drugs over 5 years with positive TRAb. Preparation of the TCR library used RNA extracted from PBMCs. The CDR3 sequence is 18 residues long. Germline trimming cut 3 bases from V and 0 bases from J; bases unmatched to any gene: 11. The V gene's germline CDR1 is LNHDA and CDR2 SQIVND (reference sequence). The V gene is TRBV19, the J gene TRBJ2-3; TRBD2 aligns across 8 bases. The sample was peripheral blood mononuclear cells (PBMCs), taken when the disease was refractory, from a patient treated with antithyroid drugs. The clonotype comes from a female donor with Graves disease. The CDR3 coding sequence is TGTGCCAGTAGTATTGGCTTCCGGGCTAGCGGGAGCACAGATACGCAGTATTTT. Encoded protein: CASSIGFRASGSTDTQYF.